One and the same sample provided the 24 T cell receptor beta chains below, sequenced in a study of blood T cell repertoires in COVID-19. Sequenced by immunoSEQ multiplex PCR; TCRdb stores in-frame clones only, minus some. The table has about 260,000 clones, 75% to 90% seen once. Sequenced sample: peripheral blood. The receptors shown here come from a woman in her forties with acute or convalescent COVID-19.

The CDR3 loop reads CASSFGVNYGYTF. As DNA, the CDR3 is TGTGCCAGCAGCTTCGGGGTCAACTATGGCTACACCTTC. This sequence joins TRBV5-4 and TRBJ1-2; D gene ambiguous. The germline CDR1 and CDR2 sequences are SGHNT and YYREEE (reference sequence). This CDR3 region has 13 residues. V lost 2 bases and J 2 bases, leaving 7 bases between the germline ends. Together with reference TRBV5-4 and TRBJ1-2, the CDR3 gives the full variable domain: ETGVTQSPTHLIKTRGQQVTLRCSSQSGHNTVSWYQQALGQGPQFIFQYYREEENGRGNFPPRFSGLQFPNYSSELNVNALELDDSALYLCASSFGVNYGYTFGSGTRLTVV.

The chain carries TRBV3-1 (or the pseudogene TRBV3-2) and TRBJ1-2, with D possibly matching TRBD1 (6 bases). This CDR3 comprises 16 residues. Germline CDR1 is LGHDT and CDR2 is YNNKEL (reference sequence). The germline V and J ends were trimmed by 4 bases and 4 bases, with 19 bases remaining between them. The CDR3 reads CASSRNPGQSLYGYTF. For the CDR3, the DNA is TGTGCCAGCAGCCGCAATCCGGGACAAAGTCTCTATGGCTACACCTTC.

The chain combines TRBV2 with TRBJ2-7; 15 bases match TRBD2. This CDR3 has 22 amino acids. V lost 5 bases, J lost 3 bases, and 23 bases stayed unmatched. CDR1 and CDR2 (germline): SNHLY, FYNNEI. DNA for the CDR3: TGTGCCAGCAGTAATAATCGGGATACGGGACTAGCGGGGGGTTCAAAGCACTACGAGCAGTACGTC. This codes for CASSNNRDTGLAGGSKHYEQYV.

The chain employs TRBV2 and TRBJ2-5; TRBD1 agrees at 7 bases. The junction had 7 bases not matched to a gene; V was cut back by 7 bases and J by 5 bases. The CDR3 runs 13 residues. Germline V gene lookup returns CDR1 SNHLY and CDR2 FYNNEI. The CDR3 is CASIGGLGETQYF. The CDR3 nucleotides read TGTGCCAGCATAGGGGGCCTCGGGGAGACCCAGTACTTC.

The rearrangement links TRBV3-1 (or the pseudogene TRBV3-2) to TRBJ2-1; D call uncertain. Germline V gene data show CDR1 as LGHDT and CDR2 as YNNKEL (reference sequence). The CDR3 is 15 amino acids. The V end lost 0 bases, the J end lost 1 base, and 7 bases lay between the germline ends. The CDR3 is CASSQDIDSYNEQFF. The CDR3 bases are TGTGCCAGCAGCCAAGATATAGATTCCTACAATGAGCAGTTCTTC.

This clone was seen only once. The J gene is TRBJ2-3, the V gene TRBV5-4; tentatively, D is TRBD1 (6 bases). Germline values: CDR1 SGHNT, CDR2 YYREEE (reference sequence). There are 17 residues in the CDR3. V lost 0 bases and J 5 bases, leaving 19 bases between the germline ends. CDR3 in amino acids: CASSLGTVGRIGDTQYF. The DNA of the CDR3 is TGTGCCAGCAGCTTGGGGACAGTAGGGAGAATTGGAGATACGCAGTATTTT.

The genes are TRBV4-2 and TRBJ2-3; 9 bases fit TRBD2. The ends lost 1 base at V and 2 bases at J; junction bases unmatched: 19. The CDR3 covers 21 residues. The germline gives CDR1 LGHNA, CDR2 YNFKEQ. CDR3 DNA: TGTGCCAGCAGCCAAGTATGGGCGGGGGGGACGGAACTGAGACCCACAGATACGCAGTATTTT. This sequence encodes CASSQVWAGGTELRPTDTQYF.

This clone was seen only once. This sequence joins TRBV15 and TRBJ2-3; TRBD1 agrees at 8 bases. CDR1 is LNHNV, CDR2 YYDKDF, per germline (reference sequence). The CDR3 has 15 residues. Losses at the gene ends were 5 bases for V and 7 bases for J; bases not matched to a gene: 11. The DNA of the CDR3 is TGTGCCACCAGCGGCCAGGGGGCGCGGCTCAATACGCAGTATTTT. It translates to CATSGQGARLNTQYF.

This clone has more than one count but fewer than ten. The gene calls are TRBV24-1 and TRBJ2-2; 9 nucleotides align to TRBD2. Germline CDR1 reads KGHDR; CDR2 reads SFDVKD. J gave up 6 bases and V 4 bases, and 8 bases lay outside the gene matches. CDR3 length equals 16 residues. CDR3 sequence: CATSDPGTSTAGELFF. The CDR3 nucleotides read TGTGCCACCAGTGACCCAGGGACTAGCACAGCCGGGGAGCTGTTTTTT.

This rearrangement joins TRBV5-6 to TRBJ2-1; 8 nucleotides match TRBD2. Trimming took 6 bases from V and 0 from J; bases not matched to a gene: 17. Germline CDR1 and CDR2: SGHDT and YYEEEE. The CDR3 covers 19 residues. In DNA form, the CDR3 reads TGTGCCAGCAAGGGGATTGCGGGGGGACTTTCCTACTCCTACAATGAGCAGTTCTTC. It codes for CASKGIAGGLSYSYNEQFF.

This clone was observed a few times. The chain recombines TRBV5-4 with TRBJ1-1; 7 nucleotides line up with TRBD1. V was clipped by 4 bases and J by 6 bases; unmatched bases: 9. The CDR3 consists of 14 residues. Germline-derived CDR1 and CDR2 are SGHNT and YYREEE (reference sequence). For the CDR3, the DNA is TGTGCCAGCAGCCAGATGACAGGGAGCGCTGAAGCTTTCTTT. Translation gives CASSQMTGSAEAFF.

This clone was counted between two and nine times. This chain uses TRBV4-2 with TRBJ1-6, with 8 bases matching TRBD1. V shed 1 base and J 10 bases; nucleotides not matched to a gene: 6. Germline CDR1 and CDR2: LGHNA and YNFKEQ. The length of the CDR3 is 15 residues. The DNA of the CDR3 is TGTGCCAGCAGCCAAGGTACAGGGGGAGGCTCACCCCTCCACTTT. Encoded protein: CASSQGTGGGSPLHF.

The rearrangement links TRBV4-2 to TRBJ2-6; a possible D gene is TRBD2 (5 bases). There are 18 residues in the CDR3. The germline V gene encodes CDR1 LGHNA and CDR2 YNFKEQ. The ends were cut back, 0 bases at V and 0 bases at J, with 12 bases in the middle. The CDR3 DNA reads TGTGCCAGCAGCCAAGACCCCTCCACTAGCTCTGGGGCCAACGTCCTGACTTTC. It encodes CASSQDPSTSSGANVLTF.

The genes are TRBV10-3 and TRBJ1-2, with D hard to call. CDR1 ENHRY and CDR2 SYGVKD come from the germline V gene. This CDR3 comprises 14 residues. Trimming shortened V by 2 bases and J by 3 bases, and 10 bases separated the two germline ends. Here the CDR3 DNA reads TGTGCCATCAGTGAGAACCCTGAGGACTATGGCTACACCTTC. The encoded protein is CAISENPEDYGYTF.

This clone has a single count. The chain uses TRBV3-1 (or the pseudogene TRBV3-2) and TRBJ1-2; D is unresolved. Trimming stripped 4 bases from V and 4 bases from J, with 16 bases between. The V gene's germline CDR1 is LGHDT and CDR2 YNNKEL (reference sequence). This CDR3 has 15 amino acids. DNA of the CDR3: TGTGCCAGCAGCCCGCGCTTTATGGGGAGCTATGGCTACACCTTC. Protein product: CASSPRFMGSYGYTF.

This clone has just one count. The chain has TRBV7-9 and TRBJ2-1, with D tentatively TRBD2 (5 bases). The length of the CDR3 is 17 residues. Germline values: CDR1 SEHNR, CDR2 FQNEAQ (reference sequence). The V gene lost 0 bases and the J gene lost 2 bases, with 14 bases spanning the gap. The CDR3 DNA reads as TGTGCCAGCAGCTTAGCGTTAGGACGAGCGGCCTACAATGAGCAGTTCTTC. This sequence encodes CASSLALGRAAYNEQFF.

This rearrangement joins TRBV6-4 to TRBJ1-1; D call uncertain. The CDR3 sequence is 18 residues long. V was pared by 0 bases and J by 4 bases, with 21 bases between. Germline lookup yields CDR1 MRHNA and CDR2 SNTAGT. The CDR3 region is CASSDSRWEGKPFTEAFF. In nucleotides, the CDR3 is TGTGCCAGCAGTGACTCCAGGTGGGAGGGTAAACCGTTCACTGAAGCTTTCTTT.

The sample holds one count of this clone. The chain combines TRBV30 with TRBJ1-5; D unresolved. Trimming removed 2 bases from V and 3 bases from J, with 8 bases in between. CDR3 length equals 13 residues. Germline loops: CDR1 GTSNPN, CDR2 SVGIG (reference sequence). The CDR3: CAWSNTVNQPQHF. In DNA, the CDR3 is TGTGCCTGGAGTAATACTGTCAATCAGCCCCAGCATTTT.

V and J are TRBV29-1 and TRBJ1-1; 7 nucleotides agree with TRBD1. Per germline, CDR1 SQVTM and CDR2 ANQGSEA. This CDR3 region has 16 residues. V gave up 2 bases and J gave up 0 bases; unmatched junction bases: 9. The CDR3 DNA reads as TGCAGCGTTGAACCCCGTCAGGGGGATGTGAACACTGAAGCTTTCTTT. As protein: CSVEPRQGDVNTEAFF.

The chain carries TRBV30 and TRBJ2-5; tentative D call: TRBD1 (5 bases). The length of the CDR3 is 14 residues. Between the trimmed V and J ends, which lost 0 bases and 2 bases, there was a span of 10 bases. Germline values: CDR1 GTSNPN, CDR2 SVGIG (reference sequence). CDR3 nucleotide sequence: TGTGCCTGGAGTGTAAAAGGGGTACAAGAGACCCAGTACTTC. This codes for CAWSVKGVQETQYF.

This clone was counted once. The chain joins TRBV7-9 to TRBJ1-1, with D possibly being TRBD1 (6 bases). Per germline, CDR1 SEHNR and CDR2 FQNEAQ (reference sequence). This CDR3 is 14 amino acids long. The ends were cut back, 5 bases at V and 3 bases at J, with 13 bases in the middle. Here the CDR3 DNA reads TGTGCCAGCAGCATAATGGACAGACACACTGAAGCTTTCTTT. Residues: CASSIMDRHTEAFF.

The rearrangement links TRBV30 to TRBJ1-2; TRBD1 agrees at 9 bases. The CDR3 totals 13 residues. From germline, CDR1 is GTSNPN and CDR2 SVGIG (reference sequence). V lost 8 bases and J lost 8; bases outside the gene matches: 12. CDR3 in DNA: TGTGCCCTACGGACAGGGGAAAGTAACGGCTACACCTTC. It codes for CALRTGESNGYTF.

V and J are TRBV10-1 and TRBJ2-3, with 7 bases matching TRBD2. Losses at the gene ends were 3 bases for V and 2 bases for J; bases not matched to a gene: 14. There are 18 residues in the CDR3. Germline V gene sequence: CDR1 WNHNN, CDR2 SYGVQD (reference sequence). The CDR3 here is CASSDISRRDYLTDTQYF. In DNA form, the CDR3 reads TGCGCCAGCAGTGATATTTCCAGGAGGGACTACCTCACAGATACGCAGTATTTT.

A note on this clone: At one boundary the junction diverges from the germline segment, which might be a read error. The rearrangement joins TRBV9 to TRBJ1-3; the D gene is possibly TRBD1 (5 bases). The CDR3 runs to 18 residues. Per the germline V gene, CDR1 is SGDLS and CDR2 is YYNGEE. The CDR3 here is CASSRQAGTAYSGNAIYF. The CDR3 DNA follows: TGTGCCAGCAGCCGACAAGCGGGGACGGCCTACTCTGGAAACGCCATATATTTT.